Following are 12 T cell receptor beta chains from one sample sequenced in a study of blood T cells in healthy people across ages. The use of a sample-barcoded 5' primer and a J-beta primer mix characterized a second PCR of roughly 6 to 11 cycles. TCRdb passed the 5' RACE reads through MiXCR, listing each CDR3 protein once. This sample has under 750,000 distinct CDR3 sequences, with about 45% found just once. The sample comprised blood. The receptors derive from a man older than 75 in good health.

Many counts were recorded for this clonotype. The gene calls are TRBV6-6 and TRBJ2-1; 7 bases agree with TRBD2. Germline V gene data show CDR1 as MNHNY and CDR2 as SVGAGI (reference sequence). V dropped 5 bases and J dropped 9; count of bases not matched to a gene: 7. This CDR3 comprises 13 residues. The CDR3 reads CASSSGTLSEQFF. The CDR3 DNA reads as TGTGCCAGCAGTAGCGGGACTTTGAGTGAGCAGTTCTTC.

For this clonotype: Being one base from a much bigger clone, this may be a read error. The rearrangement links TRBV5-1 to TRBJ1-1; tentative D call: TRBD1 (5 bases). The CDR3 extends over 14 amino acids. V lost 0 bases and J lost 8, with 14 bases in between. CDR1 is SGHRS and CDR2 is YFSETQ in the germline V gene. In DNA, the CDR3 is TGCGCCAGCAGCTTGGGTGGGGCTGCCGGCGAAGCTTTCTTT. It yields the protein CASSLGGAAGEAFF. Together with reference TRBV5-1 and TRBJ1-1, the CDR3 gives the full variable domain: KAGVTQTPRYLIKTRGQQVTLSCSPISGHRSVSWYQQTPGQGLQFLFEYFSETQRNKGNFPGRFSGRQFSNSRSEMNVSTLELGDSALYLCASSLGGAAGEAFFGQGTRLTVV.

The rearrangement uses TRBV20-1 and TRBJ1-1, with D unresolved. This CDR3 has 13 residues. V lost 7 bases to trimming and J lost 5 bases, with 17 bases between them. The germline gives CDR1 DFQATT, CDR2 SNEGSKA (reference sequence). The CDR3 reads CSGSPAGKTEAFF. The CDR3 region has the DNA TGCAGTGGATCTCCAGCCGGTAAGACTGAAGCTTTCTTT.

V gene TRBV18 combines with J gene TRBJ2-4, with 11 bases fitting TRBD2. The CDR3 sequence is 16 residues long. Germline V CDR1 and CDR2: KGHSH, LQKENI. V lost 3 bases, J lost 6 bases, and 7 bases stayed unmatched. The CDR3 loop reads CASSPTSGRGGNIQYF. CDR3 nucleotides: TGTGCCAGCTCACCTACTAGCGGGAGAGGCGGAAACATTCAGTACTTC.

This chain uses TRBV7-9 with TRBJ1-5, with 7 bases that match TRBD1. Trimming took 1 base from V and 0 from J; bases not matched to a gene: 0. CDR3 length: 15 amino acids. CDR1 is SEHNR, CDR2 FQNEAQ, per germline (reference sequence). CDR3 in DNA: TGTGCCAGCAGCTTAGAGGGGGCTAGCAATCAGCCCCAGCATTTT. Its translation: CASSLEGASNQPQHF.

The chain is built from TRBV20-1 and TRBJ2-3, with 12 nucleotides matching TRBD1. CDR1 is DFQATT and CDR2 is SNEGSKA in the germline V gene (reference sequence). CDR3 length equals 14 residues. V lost 6 bases to trimming and J lost 4 bases; unmatched junction nucleotides: 5. This CDR3 is CSAGTGGRADTQYF. For the CDR3, the DNA is TGCAGTGCCGGGACAGGGGGCCGAGCAGATACGCAGTATTTT.

The chain recombines TRBV2 with TRBJ2-1; D call uncertain. Between the trimmed V and J ends, which lost 7 bases and 6 bases, there was a span of 7 bases. The CDR3 has 11 amino acids. Germline values: CDR1 SNHLY, CDR2 FYNNEI. The CDR3 region is CASTLGNEQFF. The CDR3 coding sequence is TGTGCCAGCACCCTTGGCAATGAGCAGTTCTTC. The whole variable domain, filled in from reference TRBV2 and TRBJ2-1, reads EPEVTQTPSHQVTQMGQEVILRCVPISNHLYFYWYRQILGQKVEFLVSFYNNEISEKSEIFDDQFSVERPDGSNFTLKIRSTKLEDSAMYFCASTLGNEQFFGPGTRLTVL.

The gene calls are TRBV7-2 and TRBJ2-3; D is perhaps TRBD2 (6 bases). Deletions cut 1 base from V and 8 bases from J, with 13 bases between. The CDR3 consists of 14 residues. Germline V gives CDR1 SGHTA, CDR2 FQGNSA. The CDR3 DNA reads TGTGCCAGCAGCTTAGTCTGGGACTCGGGTACGCAGTATTTT. Its protein product is CASSLVWDSGTQYF.

The chain carries TRBV2 and TRBJ1-2; no reliable D call. The CDR3 has 14 amino acids. Germline assignment: CDR1 SNHLY and CDR2 FYNNEI. V dropped 5 bases and J dropped 4 bases, with 14 bases sitting between them. The CDR3 DNA follows: TGTGCCAGCAGTTACGGACGGATTGGCTATGGCTACACCTTC. Protein: CASSYGRIGYGYTF.

The CDR3 is CATSDSPRTGVFYNEQFF. Here the CDR3 DNA reads TGTGCCACCAGTGACTCACCCAGGACAGGGGTTTTCTACAATGAGCAGTTCTTC. The rearrangement uses TRBV24-1 and TRBJ2-1; 9 bases agree with TRBD1. The CDR3 totals 18 residues. The V segment lost 4 bases and the J segment 3 bases; nucleotides outside the gene matches: 12. Germline CDR1 KGHDR, CDR2 SFDVKD.

This clonotype was recorded a few times. The V gene is TRBV12-3 or TRBV12-4, the J gene TRBJ1-4, with D uncertain. This CDR3 contains 14 residues. The V and J ends lost 2 bases and 6 bases respectively, with 10 bases between them. The CDR3 sequence: CASSLPLGDEKLFF. In DNA form, the CDR3 reads TGTGCCAGCAGTTTACCCTTAGGCGATGAAAAACTGTTTTTT.

The chain uses TRBV18 and TRBJ2-6; 12 bases map to TRBD2. Germline CDR1 reads KGHSH; CDR2 reads LQKENI. There are 18 residues in the CDR3. J was trimmed by 0 bases and V by 4 bases; bases with no gene match: 4. The CDR3 bases are TGTGCCAGCTCACTAAAGACTAGCGGGGGCTCTGGGGCCAACGTCCTGACTTTC. Residues: CASSLKTSGGSGANVLTF.